These 19 T cell receptor beta chains originate from one sample sequenced in a study of blood T cell repertoires in COVID-19. Method: immunoSEQ multiplex PCR; TCRdb's copy keeps in-frame clones and lacks some. The table shows 100,000 to 150,000 clones, with roughly 80% occurring only once. The sequenced sample was PBMCs or T cells enriched from blood (not recorded which). Receptors originate from a man aged 35 to 55 with acute COVID-19.

DNA of the CDR3: TGTGCCAGCTCCACAGGGGGAAAGCAGCCCCAGCATTTT. Its protein product is CASSTGGKQPQHF. The chain carries TRBV18 and TRBJ1-5; 8 bases are shared with TRBD1. V lost 6 bases and J lost 7; bases outside the gene matches: 5. Germline V CDR1 and CDR2: KGHSH, LQKENI. The CDR3 runs 13 residues.

The gene calls are TRBV19 and TRBJ1-1; no clear D. Germline lookup yields CDR1 LNHDA and CDR2 SQIVND (reference sequence). V lost 0 bases and J 1 base, leaving 6 bases between the germline ends. This CDR3 is built from 14 residues. CDR3 nucleotide sequence: TGTGCCAGTAGTATAGATCCGGGGAACACTGAAGCTTTCTTT. Amino acid sequence: CASSIDPGNTEAFF.

J is TRBJ2-1 and V is TRBV10-3; TRBD2 matches at 7 bases. This CDR3 spans 17 amino acids. Per germline, CDR1 ENHRY and CDR2 SYGVKD. V dropped 0 bases and J dropped 0; count of bases not matched to a gene: 5. The CDR3 nucleotides read TGTGCCATCAGTGAGTCCGAGCGGGGTGTCTCCTACAATGAGCAGTTCTTC. Amino acids: CAISESERGVSYNEQFF.

The chain has TRBV29-1 and TRBJ2-2, with D possibly being TRBD2 (6 bases). This CDR3 is built from 16 residues. V lost 4 bases and J 2 bases, leaving 17 bases between the germline ends. CDR1 SQVTM and CDR2 ANQGSEA come from the germline V gene. Here the CDR3 DNA reads TGCAGCGTTGCCGTGTATGGGGGACTTAACACCGGGGAGCTGTTTTTT. Encoded protein: CSVAVYGGLNTGELFF.

The chain carries TRBV29-1 and TRBJ1-2; 8 nucleotides align to TRBD1. V lost 4 bases to trimming and J lost 8 bases; unmatched junction nucleotides: 3. This CDR3 region has 11 residues. Germline V gene lookup returns CDR1 SQVTM and CDR2 ANQGSEA. The CDR3: CSVGQGAGYTF. CDR3 bases: TGCAGCGTTGGGCAGGGGGCAGGCTACACCTTC.

The genes are TRBV5-1 and TRBJ2-7; 7 bases match TRBD2. V was pared by 4 bases and J by 0 bases, with 7 bases of the junction left unmatched. The CDR3 runs to 15 residues. Germline lookup yields CDR1 SGHRS and CDR2 YFSETQ. The CDR3 DNA follows: TGCGCCAGCAGCGCCTTGGGGGGGAGCTCCTACGAGCAGTACTTC. This gives the protein CASSALGGSSYEQYF.

J is TRBJ2-6 and V is TRBV2, with D perhaps TRBD1 (6 bases). The CDR3 is 18 residues long. CDR1 and CDR2 from the germline V gene are SNHLY and FYNNEI. V lost 6 bases and J lost 0, with 18 bases in between. The CDR3 DNA follows: TGTGCCAGCAGGAGGGACATTTTCCTGAGCTCTGGGGCCAACGTCCTGACTTTC. Protein sequence: CASRRDIFLSSGANVLTF.

This clone was counted between two and nine times. An end of the junction differs from the germline gene, which may be a read error. The chain combines TRBV7-7 with TRBJ2-1; 8 bases agree with TRBD2. The CDR3 sequence is 15 residues long. Germline assignment: CDR1 SSHAT and CDR2 FNYEAQ (reference sequence). The CDR3 bases are TGTGCTAGCAGCCTTGTCGGGGGGGACTACAATGAGCAGTTCTTC. The encoded protein is CASSLVGGDYNEQFF.

This clone came up a few times. The chain joins TRBV19 to TRBJ2-7; D unclear. The CDR3 runs 11 residues. Germline V CDR1 and CDR2: LNHDA, SQIVND (reference sequence). V was clipped by 5 bases and J by 1 base, with 3 bases between them. CDR3 sequence: CASSSSYEQYF. In DNA, the CDR3 is TGTGCCAGTAGTTCGTCCTACGAGCAGTACTTC.

The chain employs TRBV7-9 and TRBJ2-1; 8 positions match TRBD1. The ends lost 4 bases at V and 3 bases at J; junction bases unmatched: 8. CDR3 size: 16 residues. CDR1 SEHNR and CDR2 FQNEAQ come from the germline V gene (reference sequence). This CDR3 reads CASSSLGTGVYNEQFF. The CDR3 DNA is TGTGCCAGCAGCTCCCTGGGGACAGGCGTCTACAATGAGCAGTTCTTC.

The V call is TRBV7-3, the J call TRBJ1-2, with TRBD1 as a possible D gene (5 bases). V was pared by 0 bases and J by 4 bases, with 12 bases between. The germline V gene encodes CDR1 SGHTA and CDR2 FQGTGA. The CDR3 length is 15 residues. CDR3 DNA sequence: TGTGCCAGCAGCTTAACGGCTCAGGGTACCTATGGCTACACCTTC. This codes for CASSLTAQGTYGYTF.

The rearrangement uses TRBV2 and TRBJ2-7; 8 bases match TRBD1. There are 14 residues in the CDR3. The V gene's germline CDR1 is SNHLY and CDR2 FYNNEI. V was clipped by 6 bases and J by 2 bases; unmatched bases: 6. The CDR3 region has the DNA TGTGCCAGCAGGATAGGACAGGGACCCTACGAGCAGTACTTC. Translated, it gives CASRIGQGPYEQYF.

This chain connects TRBV24-1 to TRBJ1-2; maybe TRBD1 (6 bases). This CDR3 comprises 14 residues. Trimming removed 4 bases from V and 6 bases from J, with 14 bases in between. In germline, CDR1 is KGHDR, CDR2 SFDVKD. CDR3: CATSERDRWNGYTF. For the CDR3, the DNA is TGTGCCACCAGTGAACGTGACAGGTGGAATGGCTACACCTTC.

The gene calls are TRBV6-5 and TRBJ1-5, with 7 bases fitting TRBD1. Germline values: CDR1 MNHEY, CDR2 SVGAGI. This CDR3 has 16 residues. The J segment lost 4 bases and the V segment lost 4 bases, leaving 10 bases of the junction unmatched. The CDR3 DNA is TGTGCCAGCAGTTCTTATTCGGGACAGATGAATCAGCCCCAGCATTTT. It is translated as CASSSYSGQMNQPQHF.

This chain joins TRBV30 and TRBJ1-3, with D possibly matching TRBD1 (6 bases). CDR3 length: 14 amino acids. With 8 bases removed from V and 4 bases from J, the gap between germline ends came to 18 bases. Looked up from germline, CDR1 is GTSNPN and CDR2 is SVGIG (reference sequence). CDR3 sequence (DNA): TGTGCCAGAAGTTTTACAGGGCAGGGAAACACCATATATTTT. Protein sequence: CARSFTGQGNTIYF.

This chain uses TRBV5-1 with TRBJ2-5, with unresolved D. Germline V gene data show CDR1 as SGHRS and CDR2 as YFSETQ. Between the trimmed V and J ends, which lost 0 bases and 4 bases, there was a span of 7 bases. The CDR3 runs 13 residues. This CDR3 is CASSLVAGETQYF. CDR3 sequence (DNA): TGCGCCAGCAGCTTGGTGGCTGGAGAGACCCAGTACTTC.

In its sample, this clone was seen once. The chain couples TRBV3-1 (or the pseudogene TRBV3-2) to TRBJ1-2; TRBD1 agrees at 8 bases. CDR1 and CDR2 (germline): LGHDT, YNNKEL (reference sequence). The ends lost 5 bases at V and 2 bases at J; junction bases unmatched: 7. This CDR3 spans 15 amino acids. The CDR3 is CASSSRDRMNYGYTF. In nucleotides, the CDR3 is TGTGCCAGCAGCTCCCGGGACAGGATGAACTATGGCTACACCTTC.

The rearrangement links TRBV3-1 (or the pseudogene TRBV3-2) to TRBJ1-4; D gene uncertain. Germline V gene data show CDR1 as LGHDT and CDR2 as YNNKEL (reference sequence). This CDR3 is 14 amino acids long. The V end lost 4 bases, the J end lost 7 bases, and 13 bases lay between the germline ends. The chain's CDR3 is CASSPTSWSEKLFF. CDR3 DNA sequence: TGTGCCAGCAGCCCCACTTCCTGGAGTGAAAAACTGTTTTTT.

The V call is TRBV28, the J call TRBJ2-1; 10 bases match TRBD2. Looked up from germline, CDR1 is MDHEN and CDR2 is SYDVKM. The ends lost 5 bases at V and 6 bases at J; junction bases unmatched: 10. The CDR3 runs 16 residues. CDR3 in amino acids: CASSPGGAGGFNEQFF. In nucleotides, the CDR3 is TGTGCCAGCAGTCCCGGGGGAGCGGGAGGGTTCAATGAGCAGTTCTTC.